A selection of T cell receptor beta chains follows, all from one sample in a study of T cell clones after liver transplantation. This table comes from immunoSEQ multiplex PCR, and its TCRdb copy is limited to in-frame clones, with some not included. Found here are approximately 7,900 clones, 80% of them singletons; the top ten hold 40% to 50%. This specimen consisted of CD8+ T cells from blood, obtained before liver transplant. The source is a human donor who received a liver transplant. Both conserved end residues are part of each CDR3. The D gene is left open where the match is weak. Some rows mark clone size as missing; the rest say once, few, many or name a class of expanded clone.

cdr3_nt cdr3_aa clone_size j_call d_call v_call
TGTGCCAGCATCCCGGGACTCATGAACACCGGGGAGCTGTTTTTT CASIPGLMNTGELFF . TRBJ2-2 . TRBV28
TGTGCCAGCAGTTTAAGGGGGACAGGGGATAATTCACCCCTCCACTTT CASSLRGTGDNSPLHF . TRBJ1-6 TRBD1 TRBV28
TGTGCCAGCAGTTACATTAGTGCAACTAATGAAAAACTGTTTTTT CASSYISATNEKLFF . TRBJ1-4 . TRBV6-6
TGTGCCAGCAGTCGACAGGGTGAAGAAGTAAATGGCTACACCTTC CASSRQGEEVNGYTF . TRBJ1-2 TRBD1 TRBV27
TGTGCCAGCAGCAAATCGGAGGGCGGGACCACAGATACGCAGTATTTT CASSKSEGGTTDTQYF . TRBJ2-3 . TRBV7-6
TGCAGTGCCCCCGCACAAGGCTACACCTTC CSAPAQGYTF . TRBJ1-2 . TRBV20-1
TGTGCCTGGAGATCGGGGGTGAATGAAGCTTTCTTT CAWRSGVNEAFF . TRBJ1-1 . TRBV30
TGTGCCAGCAGCCAACTCGGAGGGGGGGGGAGGTACAATGAGCAGTTCTTC CASSQLGGGGRYNEQFF . TRBJ2-1 . TRBV5-4
TGTGCCAGCAACGGACTAGGTGGCGGGGAGCTGTTTTTT CASNGLGGGELFF . TRBJ2-2 TRBD2 TRBV2
TGTGCCAGCAGCTTAGTGGGGGGGGAAGCCAATGAGCAGTTCTTC CASSLVGGEANEQFF . TRBJ2-1 TRBD2 TRBV7-9
TGTGCCAGTAGTATCCACGGGACTGAAGCTTTCTTT CASSIHGTEAFF . TRBJ1-1 . TRBV19
TGTGCCAGCAGCTTAGAAATGGGGACTCTTCAGCCCCAGCATTTT CASSLEMGTLQPQHF . TRBJ1-5 . TRBV7-8
TGTGCCACCAGCAGCGGGACAGGGAACAATCAGCCCCAGCATTTT CATSSGTGNNQPQHF once TRBJ1-5 TRBD1 TRBV15
TGTGCCAGCAGTTACTCACCAGGGGTTATAAGTCAGCCCCAGCATTTT CASSYSPGVISQPQHF . TRBJ1-5 . TRBV6-5
TGTGCCAGCAGCTTCCTAGCGGGGGAGGCCGAGCAGTACTTC CASSFLAGEAEQYF . TRBJ2-7 TRBD2 TRBV5-4
TGTGCCAGCAGCGTAGGAACCGGGGGGGATTACGAGCAGTACTTC CASSVGTGGDYEQYF . TRBJ2-7 TRBD2 TRBV9
TGCGCCAGCAGCTTGACCGGGGCCTACGAGCAGTACTTC CASSLTGAYEQYF . TRBJ2-7 . TRBV5-1
TGTGCCAGCAGCGCCTCAGTGGGGGGGCGGGAGACCCAGTACTTC CASSASVGGRETQYF once TRBJ2-5 . TRBV9
TGTGCCAGCAGTGACTCTAGCGGGGGCGGCCAAGAGACCCAGTACTTC CASSDSSGGGQETQYF . TRBJ2-5 TRBD2 TRBV6-4
TGCGCCAGCAGTGAGACTGGAGCGCCCAACTACAATGAGCAGTTCTTC CASSETGAPNYNEQFF . TRBJ2-1 . TRBV10-2
TGTGCCGGGGGGGGACAGGACCTAATGTATGGCTACACCTTC CAGGGQDLMYGYTF . TRBJ1-2 TRBD1 TRBV2
TGTGCCAGCAGTCAGTCGGGAGCGCTTAGCACAGATACGCAGTATTTT CASSQSGALSTDTQYF once TRBJ2-3 . TRBV4-2
TGTGCCAGTAGTATTAACGGTGGCTACACCTTC CASSINGGYTF . TRBJ1-2 . TRBV19
TGTGCCAGCGACAGGGGCACCGGGGAGCTGTTTTTT CASDRGTGELFF . TRBJ2-2 TRBD1 TRBV2
TGTGCCAGCAGTTTATCGCCTAGCGGAGCTCGCAAGACCCAGTACTTC CASSLSPSGARKTQYF few TRBJ2-5 TRBD2 TRBV28
TGTGCCTGGAGTCCCGGGAACACTGAAGCTTTCTTT CAWSPGNTEAFF large TRBJ1-1 . TRBV30
TGCGCCAGCAGCCAAGGCGGGGGCCTAGGGGAGCAGTACTTC CASSQGGGLGEQYF . TRBJ2-7 . TRBV4-1
TGCGCCAGCAGCCAAGTTGCTAGCGGGGGAACAAACACCGGGGAGCTGTTTTTT CASSQVASGGTNTGELFF . TRBJ2-2 TRBD2 TRBV4-1
TGTGCCAGCAGTTACTCGAACCCAGGGGTTTTGGAGACCCAGTACTTC CASSYSNPGVLETQYF . TRBJ2-5 . TRBV6-5
TGTGCCAGCAGGGCGGGGACAGGGGGCTTCTATGGCTACACCTTC CASRAGTGGFYGYTF . TRBJ1-2 TRBD1 TRBV25-1
TGTGCCAGCAGTTTCCAGCGGGAGTCCTACGAGCAGTACTTC CASSFQRESYEQYF . TRBJ2-7 TRBD2 TRBV27
TGTGCCAGCAGCTCGTGGACAGGGAATTCACCCCTCCACTTT CASSSWTGNSPLHF . TRBJ1-6 TRBD1 TRBV27
TGTGCCAGCAGCCCCGGACTAGCGGGGGATACGCAGTATTTT CASSPGLAGDTQYF . TRBJ2-3 TRBD2 TRBV13
TGTGCCACCAGCAGTGGAGCAGGGAGGTCGGGCACTGAAGCTTTCTTT CATSSGAGRSGTEAFF . TRBJ1-1 . TRBV15
TGTGCCAGCAGCTTAGGGACTAGCGCCTCCTACGAGCAGTACTTC CASSLGTSASYEQYF . TRBJ2-7 TRBD2 TRBV7-7
TGTGCCAGTAGTGCAAGGACAGGGGTCGAGCAGTACTTC CASSARTGVEQYF . TRBJ2-7 TRBD1 TRBV19
TGTGCCAGCAGTTTCGGACAGGGATCCTACAATGAGCAGTTCTTC CASSFGQGSYNEQFF . TRBJ2-1 TRBD1 TRBV6-6
TGTGCCAGCAGTGAATTTGCGGGGCAACAAGAGACCCAGTACTTC CASSEFAGQQETQYF . TRBJ2-5 . TRBV6-1
TGCAGTGCTAGCCGGGGGGATACGCAGTATTTT CSASRGDTQYF . TRBJ2-3 . TRBV20-1
TGTGCCAGCAGTCGGACAGGGGGGAACACTGAAGCTTTCTTT CASSRTGGNTEAFF . TRBJ1-1 TRBD1 TRBV2
TGTGCCAGCAGTTTATCAATCGGGAACACTGAAGCTTTCTTT CASSLSIGNTEAFF . TRBJ1-1 . TRBV27
TGTGCCAGCAGTTTATCCGGCGGCAATGAGCAGTTCTTC CASSLSGGNEQFF . TRBJ2-1 . TRBV27